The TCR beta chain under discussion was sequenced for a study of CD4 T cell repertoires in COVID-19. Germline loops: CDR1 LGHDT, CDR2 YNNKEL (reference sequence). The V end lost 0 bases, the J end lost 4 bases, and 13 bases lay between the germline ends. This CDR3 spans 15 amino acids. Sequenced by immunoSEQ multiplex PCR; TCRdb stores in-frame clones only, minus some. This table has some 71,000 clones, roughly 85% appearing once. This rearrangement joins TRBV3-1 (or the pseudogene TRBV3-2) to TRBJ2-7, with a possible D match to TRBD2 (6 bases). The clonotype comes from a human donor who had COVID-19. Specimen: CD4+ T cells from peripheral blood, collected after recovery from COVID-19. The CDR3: CASSQDRLAIYEQYF. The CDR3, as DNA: TGTGCCAGCAGCCAAGATAGGCTAGCGATTTACGAGCAGTACTTC.